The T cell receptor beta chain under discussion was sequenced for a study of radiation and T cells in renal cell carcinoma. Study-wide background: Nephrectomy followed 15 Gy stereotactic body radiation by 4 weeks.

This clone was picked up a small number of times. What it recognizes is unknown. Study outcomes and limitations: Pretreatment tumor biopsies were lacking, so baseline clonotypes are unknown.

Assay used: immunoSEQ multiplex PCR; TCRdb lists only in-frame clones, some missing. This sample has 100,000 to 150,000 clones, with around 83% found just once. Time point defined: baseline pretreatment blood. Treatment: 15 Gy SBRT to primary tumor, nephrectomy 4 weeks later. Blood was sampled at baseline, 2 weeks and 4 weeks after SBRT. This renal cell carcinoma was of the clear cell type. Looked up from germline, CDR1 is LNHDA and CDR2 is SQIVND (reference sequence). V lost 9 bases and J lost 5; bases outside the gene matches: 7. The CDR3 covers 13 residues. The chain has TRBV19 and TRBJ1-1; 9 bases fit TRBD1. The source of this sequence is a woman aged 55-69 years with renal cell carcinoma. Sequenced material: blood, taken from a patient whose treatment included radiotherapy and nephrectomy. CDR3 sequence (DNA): TGTGCCAGCAATACAGGGGGCCAGACTGAAGCTTTCTTT. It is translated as CASNTGGQTEAFF.